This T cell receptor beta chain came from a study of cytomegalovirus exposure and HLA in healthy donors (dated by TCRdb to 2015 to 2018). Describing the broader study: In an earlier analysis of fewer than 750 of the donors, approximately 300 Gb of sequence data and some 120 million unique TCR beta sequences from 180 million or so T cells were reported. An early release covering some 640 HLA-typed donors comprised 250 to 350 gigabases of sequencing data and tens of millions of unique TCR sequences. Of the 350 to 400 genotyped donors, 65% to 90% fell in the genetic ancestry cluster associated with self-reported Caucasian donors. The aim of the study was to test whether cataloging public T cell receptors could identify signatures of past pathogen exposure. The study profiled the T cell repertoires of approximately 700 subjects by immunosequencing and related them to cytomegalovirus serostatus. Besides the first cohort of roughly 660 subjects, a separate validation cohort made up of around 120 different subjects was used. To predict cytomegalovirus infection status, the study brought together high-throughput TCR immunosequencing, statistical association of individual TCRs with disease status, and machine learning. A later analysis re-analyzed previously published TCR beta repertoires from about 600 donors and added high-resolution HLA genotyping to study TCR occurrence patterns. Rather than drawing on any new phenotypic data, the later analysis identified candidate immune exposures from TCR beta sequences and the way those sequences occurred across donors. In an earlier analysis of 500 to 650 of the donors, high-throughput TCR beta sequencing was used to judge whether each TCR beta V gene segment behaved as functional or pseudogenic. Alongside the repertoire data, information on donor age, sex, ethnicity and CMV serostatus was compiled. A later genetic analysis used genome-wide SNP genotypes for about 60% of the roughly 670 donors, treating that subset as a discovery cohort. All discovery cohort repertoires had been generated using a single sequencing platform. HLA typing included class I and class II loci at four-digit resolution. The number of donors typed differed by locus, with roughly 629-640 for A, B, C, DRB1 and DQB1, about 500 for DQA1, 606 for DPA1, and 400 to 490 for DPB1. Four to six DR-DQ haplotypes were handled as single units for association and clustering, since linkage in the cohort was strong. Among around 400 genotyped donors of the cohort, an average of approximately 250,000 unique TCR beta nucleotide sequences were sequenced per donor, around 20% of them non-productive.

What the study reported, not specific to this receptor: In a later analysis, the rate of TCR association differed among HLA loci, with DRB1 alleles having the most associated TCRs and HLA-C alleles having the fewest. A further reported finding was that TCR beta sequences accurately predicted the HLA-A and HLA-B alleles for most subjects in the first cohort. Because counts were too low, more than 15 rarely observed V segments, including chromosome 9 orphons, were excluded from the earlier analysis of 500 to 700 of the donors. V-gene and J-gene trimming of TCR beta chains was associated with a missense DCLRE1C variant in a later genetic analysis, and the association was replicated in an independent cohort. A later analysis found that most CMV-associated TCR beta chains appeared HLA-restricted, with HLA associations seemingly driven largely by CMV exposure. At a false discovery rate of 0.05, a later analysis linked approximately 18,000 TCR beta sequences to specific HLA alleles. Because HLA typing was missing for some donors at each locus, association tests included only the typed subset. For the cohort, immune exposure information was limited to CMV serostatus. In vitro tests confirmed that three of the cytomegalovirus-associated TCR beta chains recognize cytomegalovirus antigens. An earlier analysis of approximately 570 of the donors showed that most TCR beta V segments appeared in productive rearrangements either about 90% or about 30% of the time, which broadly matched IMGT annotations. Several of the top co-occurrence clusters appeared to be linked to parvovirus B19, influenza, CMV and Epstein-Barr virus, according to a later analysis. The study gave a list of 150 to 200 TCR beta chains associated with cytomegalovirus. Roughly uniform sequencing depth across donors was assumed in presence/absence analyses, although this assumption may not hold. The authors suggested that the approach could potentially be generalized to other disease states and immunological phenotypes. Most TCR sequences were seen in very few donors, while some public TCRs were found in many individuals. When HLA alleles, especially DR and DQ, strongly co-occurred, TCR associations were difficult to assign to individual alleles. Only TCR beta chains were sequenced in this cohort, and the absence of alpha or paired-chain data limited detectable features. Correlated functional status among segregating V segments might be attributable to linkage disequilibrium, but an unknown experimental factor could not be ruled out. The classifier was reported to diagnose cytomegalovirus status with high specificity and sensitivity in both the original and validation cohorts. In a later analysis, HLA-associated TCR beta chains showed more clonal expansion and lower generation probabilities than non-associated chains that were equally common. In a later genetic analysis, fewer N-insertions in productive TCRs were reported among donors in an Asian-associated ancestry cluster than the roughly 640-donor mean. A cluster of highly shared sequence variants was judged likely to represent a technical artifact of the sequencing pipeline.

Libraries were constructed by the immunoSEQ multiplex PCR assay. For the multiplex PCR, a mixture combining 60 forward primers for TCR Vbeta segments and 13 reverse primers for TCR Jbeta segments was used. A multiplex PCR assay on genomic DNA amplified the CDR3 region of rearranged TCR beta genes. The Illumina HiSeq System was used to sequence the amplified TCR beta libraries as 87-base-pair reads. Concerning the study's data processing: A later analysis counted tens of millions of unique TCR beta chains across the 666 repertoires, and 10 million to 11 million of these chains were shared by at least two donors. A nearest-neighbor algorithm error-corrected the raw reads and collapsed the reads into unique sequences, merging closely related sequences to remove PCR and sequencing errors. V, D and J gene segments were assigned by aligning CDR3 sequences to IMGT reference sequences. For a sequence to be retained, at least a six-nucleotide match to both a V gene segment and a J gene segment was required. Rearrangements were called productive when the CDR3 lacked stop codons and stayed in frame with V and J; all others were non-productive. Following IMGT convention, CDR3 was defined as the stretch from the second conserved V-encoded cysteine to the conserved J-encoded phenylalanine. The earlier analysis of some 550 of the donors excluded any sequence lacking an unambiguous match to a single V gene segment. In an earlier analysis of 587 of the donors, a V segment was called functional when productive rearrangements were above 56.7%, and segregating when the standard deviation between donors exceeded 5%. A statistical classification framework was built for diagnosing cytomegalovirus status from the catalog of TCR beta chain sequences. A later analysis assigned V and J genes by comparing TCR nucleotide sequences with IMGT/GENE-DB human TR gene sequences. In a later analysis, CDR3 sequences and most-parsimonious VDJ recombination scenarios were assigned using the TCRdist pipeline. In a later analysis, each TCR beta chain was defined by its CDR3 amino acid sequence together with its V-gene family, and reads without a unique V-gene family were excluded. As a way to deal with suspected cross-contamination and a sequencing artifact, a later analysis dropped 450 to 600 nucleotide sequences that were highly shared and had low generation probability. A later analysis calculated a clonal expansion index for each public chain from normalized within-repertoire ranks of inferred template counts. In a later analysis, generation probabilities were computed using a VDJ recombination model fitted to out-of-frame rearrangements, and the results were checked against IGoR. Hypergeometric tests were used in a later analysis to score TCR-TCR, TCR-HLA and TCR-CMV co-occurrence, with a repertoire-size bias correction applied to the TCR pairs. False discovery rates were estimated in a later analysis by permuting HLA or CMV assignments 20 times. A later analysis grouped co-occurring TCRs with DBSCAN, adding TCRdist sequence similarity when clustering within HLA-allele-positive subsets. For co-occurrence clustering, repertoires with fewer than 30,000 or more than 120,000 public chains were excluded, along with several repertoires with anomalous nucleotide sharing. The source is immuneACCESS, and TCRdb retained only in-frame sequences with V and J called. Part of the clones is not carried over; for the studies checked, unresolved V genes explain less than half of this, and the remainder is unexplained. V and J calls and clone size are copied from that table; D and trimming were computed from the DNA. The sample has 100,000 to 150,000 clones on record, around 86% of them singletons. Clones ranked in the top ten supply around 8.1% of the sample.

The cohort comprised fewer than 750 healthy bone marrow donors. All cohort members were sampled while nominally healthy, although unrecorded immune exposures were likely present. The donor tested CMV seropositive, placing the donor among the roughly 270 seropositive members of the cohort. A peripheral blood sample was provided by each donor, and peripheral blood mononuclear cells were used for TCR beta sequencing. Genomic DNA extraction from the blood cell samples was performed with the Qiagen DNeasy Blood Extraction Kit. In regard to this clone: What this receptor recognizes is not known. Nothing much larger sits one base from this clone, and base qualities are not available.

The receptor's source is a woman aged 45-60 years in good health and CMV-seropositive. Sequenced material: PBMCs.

The sequence in DNA is TGTGCCAGTAGTCTGAGATGGACTAGCGGTAACACCGGGGAGCTGTTTTTT. Its product reads: CASSLRWTSGNTGELFF. The chain is assembled from TRBV19 and TRBJ2-2, with 10 junctional bases fitting TRBD2. The CDR3 runs 17 amino acids, cysteine and phenylalanine included. Just CDR3 DNA is preserved here, 51 bases in frame from base 1. The germline V gene (reference sequence) sets CDR1 to LNHDA and CDR2 to SQIVND. Germline trimming: 5 bases from V, 2 bases from J; junction bases outside gene matches: 8.